The 21 T cell receptor beta chains in this list originate from one sample, sequenced in a study of blood T cell repertoires in COVID-19. TCRdb's copy holds only in-frame clones and misses some; the assay was immunoSEQ multiplex PCR. The table shows fewer than 300,000 clones, with 75% to 90% occurring only once. The sequencing input was PBMCs or T cells enriched from blood (not recorded which). These receptors all stem from a woman aged 45-59 years who had recovered from COVID-19.

The V gene is TRBV18, the J gene TRBJ1-3, with TRBD1 as a possible D gene (6 bases). CDR1 and CDR2 (germline): KGHSH, LQKENI. V was cut by 3 bases and J by 3 bases, with 18 bases left in between. This CDR3 spans 17 amino acids. CDR3 nucleotides: TGTGCCAGCTCACCCGCAGCACAGGGACAACTTGGAAACACCATATATTTT. Translation: CASSPAAQGQLGNTIYF.

The chain carries TRBV20-1 and TRBJ2-7; D might be TRBD1 or TRBD2, each matching 5 bases. Germline V lookup: CDR1 DFQATT, CDR2 SNEGSKA (reference sequence). V lost 3 bases and J 2 bases, leaving 11 bases between the germline ends. The CDR3 loop spans 13 amino acids. The CDR3 DNA follows: TGCAGTGCTAGTGGGACGGGAACCTACGAGCAGTACTTC. Its protein product is CSASGTGTYEQYF.

This clone was picked up one time. The V and J genes are TRBV7-9 and TRBJ2-2; D is perhaps TRBD1 (5 bases). The length of the CDR3 is 16 residues. The V gene lost 6 bases and the J gene lost 4 bases, with 18 bases spanning the gap. Germline lookup yields CDR1 SEHNR and CDR2 FQNEAQ (reference sequence). The CDR3 nucleotides are TGTGCCAGCAGTACAACCACAGGATATAGCACCGGGGAGCTGTTTTTT. Encoded protein: CASSTTTGYSTGELFF.

This clone was found a few times. V is TRBV9 and J is TRBJ1-4; TRBD1 agrees at 9 bases. The length of the CDR3 is 15 residues. Germline CDR1 is SGDLS and CDR2 is YYNGEE. After removal of 2 bases from V and 5 bases from J, the junction contained 4 bases not matched to a gene. The CDR3 here is CASSVGGQGNEKLFF. The DNA for the CDR3 is TGTGCCAGCAGCGTCGGTGGACAGGGGAATGAAAAACTGTTTTTT. Full variable domain (missing parts from reference TRBV9 and TRBJ1-4): DSGVTQTPKHLITATGQRVTLRCSPRSGDLSVYWYQQSLDQGLQFLIQYYNGEERAKGNILERFSAQQFPDLHSELNLSSLELGDSALYFCASSVGGQGNEKLFFGSGTQLSVL.

The rearrangement links TRBV29-1 to TRBJ2-2; D uncertain. The germline V gene encodes CDR1 SQVTM and CDR2 ANQGSEA. The V and J ends lost 7 bases and 2 bases respectively, with 11 bases between them. The CDR3 runs 13 residues. CDR3 in amino acids: CSAKISNTGELFF. The CDR3 DNA is TGCAGCGCAAAAATAAGCAACACCGGGGAGCTGTTTTTT.

The J gene is TRBJ2-7, the V gene TRBV14; TRBD2 might be the D (5 bases). This CDR3 has 13 amino acids. Germline V CDR1 and CDR2: SGHDN, FVKESK. Trimming removed 3 bases at V and 3 bases at J, with 9 bases between. CDR3 in DNA: TGTGCCAGCAGCCAGGCCGGGGACTACGAGCAGTACTTC. This sequence encodes CASSQAGDYEQYF.

J is TRBJ1-1 and V is TRBV11-2; no clear D gene. V was cut by 1 base and J by 1 base, with 10 bases left in between. The CDR3 is made up of 15 amino acids. The germline CDR1 and CDR2 sequences are SGHAT and FQNNGV. The CDR3 DNA follows: TGTGCCAGCAGCTTAGGAGTGACAACGAACACTGAAGCTTTCTTT. Amino acid sequence: CASSLGVTTNTEAFF.

The chain recombines TRBV24-1 with TRBJ2-3, with 7 positions matching TRBD2. The CDR3 spans 13 residues. CDR1 and CDR2 (germline): KGHDR, SFDVKD. V lost 9 bases and J lost 3; bases outside the gene matches: 5. In nucleotides, the CDR3 is TGTGCCACCCGGGAGGCAGGGACAGATACGCAGTATTTT. It yields the protein CATREAGTDTQYF.

Regarding this clone: Distinct nucleotide sequences in the sample also encode this CDR3. This chain connects TRBV18 to TRBJ2-5; no definite D call. CDR3 length: 11 residues. Per the germline V gene, CDR1 is KGHSH and CDR2 is LQKENI. The germline V and J ends were trimmed by 3 bases and 4 bases, with 3 bases remaining between them. The CDR3 DNA follows: TGTGCCAGCTCACCCGGAGAGACCCAGTACTTC. It yields the protein CASSPGETQYF.

The chain is built from TRBV27 and TRBJ1-5; 9 bases align to TRBD1. Germline CDR1 MNHEY, CDR2 SMNVEV (reference sequence). After removal of 7 bases from V and 0 bases from J, the junction contained 7 bases not matched to a gene. There are 16 residues in the CDR3. The CDR3 region has the DNA TGTGCCAGCAAGCCGGACAGGGGTTATAGCAATCAGCCCCAGCATTTT. Translation gives CASKPDRGYSNQPQHF.

This sequence joins TRBV6-2 or TRBV6-3 and TRBJ1-5; 10 nucleotides line up with TRBD1. V trimming: 0 bases; J trimming: 11 bases; junction bases outside the gene matches: 19. The germline V gene encodes CDR1 MNHEY and CDR2 SVGEGT. This CDR3 spans 19 amino acids. The CDR3 here is CASSYSSPRDRGDGIAQHF. The CDR3 DNA reads TGTGCCAGCAGTTACTCCTCACCTCGGGACAGGGGCGACGGAATAGCCCAGCATTTT.

The chain has TRBV3-1 (or the pseudogene TRBV3-2) and TRBJ2-7; D unclear. Between the trimmed V and J ends, which lost 0 bases and 3 bases, there was a span of 6 bases. The V gene's germline CDR1 is LGHDT and CDR2 YNNKEL (reference sequence). The CDR3 runs 13 residues. The CDR3 DNA is TGTGCCAGCAGCCAAGAGCTAGTCTACGAGCAGTACTTC. It specifies CASSQELVYEQYF.

The genes are TRBV10-3 and TRBJ1-1, with TRBD1 as a possible D gene (5 bases). V lost 4 bases, J lost 0 bases, and 9 bases lay in between. Germline V lookup: CDR1 ENHRY, CDR2 SYGVKD. The CDR3 is made up of 14 amino acids. The CDR3 sequence is CAISAGPMNTEAFF. CDR3 bases: TGTGCCATCAGTGCAGGGCCCATGAACACTGAAGCTTTCTTT.

The chain joins TRBV6-2 or TRBV6-3 to TRBJ2-5; D is unclear. The CDR3 covers 15 residues. V lost 6 bases and J 0 bases, leaving 14 bases between the germline ends. Per the germline V gene, CDR1 is MNHEY and CDR2 is SVGEGT. CDR3 nucleotides: TGTGCCAGCAGCCGAAGATATCGGTACCAAGAGACCCAGTACTTC. This codes for CASSRRYRYQETQYF.

This chain uses TRBV19 with TRBJ1-1, with D unclear. Germline CDR1 reads LNHDA; CDR2 reads SQIVND (reference sequence). CDR3 size: 13 residues. Trimming pared 7 bases from V and 9 bases from J, leaving 18 bases between. The CDR3 coding sequence is TGTGCCAGTAAACCTGGACTCTTCTCTAAAGCTTTCTTT. Translated, it gives CASKPGLFSKAFF.

The chain has TRBV18 and TRBJ1-6; D is undetermined. Germline CDR1 and CDR2: KGHSH and LQKENI. The CDR3 has 15 residues. Deletions cut 4 bases from V and 10 bases from J, with 17 bases between. CDR3 protein: CASSRAGRGESPLHF. For the CDR3, the DNA is TGTGCCAGCTCACGCGCGGGTAGAGGAGAATCACCCCTCCACTTT.

This rearrangement joins TRBV6-2 or TRBV6-3 to TRBJ1-1; D is perhaps TRBD1 (5 bases). Germline V gives CDR1 MNHEY, CDR2 SVGEGT. The V end was cut by 0 bases, the J end by 4 bases, with 15 bases between. CDR3 size: 16 residues. The CDR3 here is CASSYSNRGSGTEAFF. The CDR3 DNA reads as TGTGCCAGCAGTTACTCGAATAGGGGTTCTGGCACTGAAGCTTTCTTT.

The chain carries TRBV5-1 and TRBJ1-1, with D possibly matching TRBD1 (6 bases). Looked up from germline, CDR1 is SGHRS and CDR2 is YFSETQ. The CDR3 runs to 13 residues. Trimming shortened V by 3 bases and J by 4 bases, and 10 bases separated the two germline ends. In DNA, the CDR3 is TGCGCCAGCAGCTCTACAGGGAGCACTGAAGCTTTCTTT. This translates into CASSSTGSTEAFF.

This clone was detected only once. The chain recombines TRBV28 with TRBJ1-1; D gene unclear. V was clipped by 5 bases and J by 2 bases, with 12 bases between them. Germline CDR1 MDHEN, CDR2 SYDVKM. The length of the CDR3 is 14 residues. CDR3 sequence reads: CASSPPRLNTEAFF. CDR3 DNA sequence: TGTGCCAGCAGTCCCCCTCGTCTAAACACTGAAGCTTTCTTT. The whole variable domain, remainder taken from reference TRBV28 and TRBJ1-1, is DVKVTQSSRYLVKRTGEKVFLECVQDMDHENMFWYRQDPGLGLRLIYFSYDVKMKEKGDIPEGYSVSREKKERFSLILESASTNQTSMYLCASSPPRLNTEAFFGQGTRLTVV.

J is TRBJ2-5 and V is TRBV6-4, with a tentative D call TRBD1 (5 bases). The V gene's germline CDR1 is MRHNA and CDR2 SNTAGT. The V end was cut by 6 bases, the J end by 1 base, with 12 bases between. The CDR3 has 14 amino acids. For the CDR3, the DNA is TGTGCCAGCAGAAGAAGACAGACCCAAGAGACCCAGTACTTC. Amino acids: CASRRRQTQETQYF.

This chain uses TRBV30 with TRBJ1-2, with D tentatively TRBD1 (5 bases). The CDR3 has 10 amino acids. The germline V gene has CDR1 GTSNPN and CDR2 SVGIG (reference sequence). V gave up 7 bases and J gave up 4 bases, with 7 bases separating them. The CDR3 reads CAFDSYGYTF. The CDR3 coding sequence is TGTGCCTTCGACAGCTATGGCTACACCTTC. Full variable domain (outside the CDR3, taken from reference TRBV30 and TRBJ1-2): SQTIHQWPATLVQPVGSPLSLECTVEGTSNPNLYWYRQAAGRGLQLLFYSVGIGQISSEVPQNLSASRPQDRQFILSSKKLLLSDSGFYLCAFDSYGYTFGSGTRLTVV.